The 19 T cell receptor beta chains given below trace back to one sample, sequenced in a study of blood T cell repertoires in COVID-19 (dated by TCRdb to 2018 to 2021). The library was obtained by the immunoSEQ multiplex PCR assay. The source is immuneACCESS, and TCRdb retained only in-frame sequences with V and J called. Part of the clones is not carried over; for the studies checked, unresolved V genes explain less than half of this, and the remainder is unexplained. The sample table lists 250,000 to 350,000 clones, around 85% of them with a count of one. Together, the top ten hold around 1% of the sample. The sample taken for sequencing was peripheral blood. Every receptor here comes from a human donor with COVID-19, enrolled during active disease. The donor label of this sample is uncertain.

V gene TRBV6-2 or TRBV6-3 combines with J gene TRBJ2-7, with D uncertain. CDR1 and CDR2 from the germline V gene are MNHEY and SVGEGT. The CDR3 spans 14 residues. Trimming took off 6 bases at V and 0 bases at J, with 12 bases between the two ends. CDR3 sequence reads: CASSQDSISYEQYF. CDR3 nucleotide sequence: TGTGCCAGCAGCCAAGACTCAATCTCCTACGAGCAGTACTTC.

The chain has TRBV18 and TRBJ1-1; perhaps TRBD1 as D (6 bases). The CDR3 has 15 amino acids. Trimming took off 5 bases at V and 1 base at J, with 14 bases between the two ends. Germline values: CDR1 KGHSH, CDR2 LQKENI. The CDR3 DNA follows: TGTGCCAGCTCAGCTAGGGACACCCAGAACACTGAAGCTTTCTTT. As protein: CASSARDTQNTEAFF.

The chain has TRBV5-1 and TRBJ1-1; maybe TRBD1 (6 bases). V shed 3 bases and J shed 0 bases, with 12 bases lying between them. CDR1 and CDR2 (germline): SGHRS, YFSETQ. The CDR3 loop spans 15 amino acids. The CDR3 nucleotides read TGCGCCAGCAGCTCAGTAGGGGGAATGAACACTGAAGCTTTCTTT. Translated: CASSSVGGMNTEAFF.

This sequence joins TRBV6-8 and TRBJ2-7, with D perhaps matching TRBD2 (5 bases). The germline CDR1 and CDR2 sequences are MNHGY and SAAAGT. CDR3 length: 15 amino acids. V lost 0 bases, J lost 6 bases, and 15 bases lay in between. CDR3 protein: CASSYSICPGCEQYF. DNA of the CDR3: TGTGCCAGCAGTTACTCGATTTGTCCGGGGTGCGAGCAGTACTTC.

CDR3 sequence: CASSLGEWGVQETQYF. CDR3 sequence (DNA): TGTGCCAGCAGTTTGGGCGAATGGGGGGTCCAAGAGACCCAGTACTTC. The genes are TRBV28 and TRBJ2-5; possibly TRBD2 for D (6 bases). Germline CDR1 is MDHEN and CDR2 is SYDVKM. The CDR3 extends over 16 amino acids. The V end lost 3 bases, the J end lost 1 base, and 15 bases lay between the germline ends.

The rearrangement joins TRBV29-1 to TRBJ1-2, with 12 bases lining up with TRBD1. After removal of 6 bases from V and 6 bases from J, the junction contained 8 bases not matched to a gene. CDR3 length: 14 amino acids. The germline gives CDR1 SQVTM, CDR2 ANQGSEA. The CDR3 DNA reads TGCAGCGTGTTCCGGGACAGGGGGCGGGATGGCTACACCTTC. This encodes CSVFRDRGRDGYTF. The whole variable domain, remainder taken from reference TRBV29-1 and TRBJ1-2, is SAVISQKPSRDICQRGTSLTIQCQVDSQVTMMFWYRQQPGQSLTLIATANQGSEATYESGFVIDKFPISRPNLTFSTLTVSNMSPEDSSIYLCSVFRDRGRDGYTFGSGTRLTVV.

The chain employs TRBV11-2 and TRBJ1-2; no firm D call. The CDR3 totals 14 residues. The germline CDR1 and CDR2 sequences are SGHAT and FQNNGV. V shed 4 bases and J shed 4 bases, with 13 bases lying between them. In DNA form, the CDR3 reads TGTGCCAGCAGCTATTCTGATCCCGGCTATGGCTACACCTTC. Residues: CASSYSDPGYGYTF.

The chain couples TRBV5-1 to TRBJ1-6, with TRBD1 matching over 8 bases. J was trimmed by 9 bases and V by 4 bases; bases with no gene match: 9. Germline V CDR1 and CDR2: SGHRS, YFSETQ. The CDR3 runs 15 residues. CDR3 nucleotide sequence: TGCGCCAGCAGCCTCGGACAGGGAACGGGTTCACCCCTCCACTTT. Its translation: CASSLGQGTGSPLHF.

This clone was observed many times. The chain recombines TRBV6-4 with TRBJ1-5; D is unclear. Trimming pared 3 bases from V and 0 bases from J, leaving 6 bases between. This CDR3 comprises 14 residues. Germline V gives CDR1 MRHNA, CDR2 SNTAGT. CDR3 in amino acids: CASSEIFSNQPQHF. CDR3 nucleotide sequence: TGTGCCAGCAGTGAAATATTTAGCAATCAGCCCCAGCATTTT.

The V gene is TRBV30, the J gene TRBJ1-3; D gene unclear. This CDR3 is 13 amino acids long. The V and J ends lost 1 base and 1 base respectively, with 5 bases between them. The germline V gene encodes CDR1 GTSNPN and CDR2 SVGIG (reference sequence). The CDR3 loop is CAWSAGSGNTIYF. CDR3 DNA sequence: TGTGCCTGGAGTGCGGGGTCTGGAAACACCATATATTTT. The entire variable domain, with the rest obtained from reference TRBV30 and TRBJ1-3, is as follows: SQTIHQWPATLVQPVGSPLSLECTVEGTSNPNLYWYRQAAGRGLQLLFYSVGIGQISSEVPQNLSASRPQDRQFILSSKKLLLSDSGFYLCAWSAGSGNTIYFGEGSWLTVV.

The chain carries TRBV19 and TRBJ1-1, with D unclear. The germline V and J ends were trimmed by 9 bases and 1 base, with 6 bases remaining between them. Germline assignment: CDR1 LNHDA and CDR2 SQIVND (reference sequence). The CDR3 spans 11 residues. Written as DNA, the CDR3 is TGTGCCAGCTCGTCGAACACTGAAGCTTTCTTT. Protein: CASSSNTEAFF.

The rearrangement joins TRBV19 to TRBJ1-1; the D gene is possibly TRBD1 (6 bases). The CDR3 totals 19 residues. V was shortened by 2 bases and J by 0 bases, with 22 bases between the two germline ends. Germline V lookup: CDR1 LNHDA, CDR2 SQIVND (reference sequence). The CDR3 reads CASSIWGGASRAMNTEAFF. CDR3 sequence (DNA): TGTGCCAGTAGTATATGGGGGGGGGCCAGTAGAGCGATGAACACTGAAGCTTTCTTT.

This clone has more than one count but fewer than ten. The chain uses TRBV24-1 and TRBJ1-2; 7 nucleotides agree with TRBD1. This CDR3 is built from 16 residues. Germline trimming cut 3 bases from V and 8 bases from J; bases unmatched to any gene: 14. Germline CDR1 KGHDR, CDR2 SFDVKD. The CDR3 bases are TGTGCCACCAGTGATAGAAAAACAGGGGCGTCGGGCGGCTACACCTTC. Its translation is CATSDRKTGASGGYTF.

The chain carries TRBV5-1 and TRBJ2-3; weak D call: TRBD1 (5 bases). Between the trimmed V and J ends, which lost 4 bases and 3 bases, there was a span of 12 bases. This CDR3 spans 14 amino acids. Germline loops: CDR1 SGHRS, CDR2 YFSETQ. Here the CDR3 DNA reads TGCGCCAGCAGCATGACAGTAGAGACAGATACGCAGTATTTT. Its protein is CASSMTVETDTQYF.

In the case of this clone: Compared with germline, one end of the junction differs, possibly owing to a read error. CDR3 coding DNA: TGTGCCAGCAGCTTAGCGGCGGGACAGATTAAAACTTTT. It is translated as CASSLAAGQIKTF. This sequence joins TRBV7-9 and TRBJ1-4; TRBD1 matches at 7 bases. The CDR3 sequence is 13 residues long. Germline lookup yields CDR1 SEHNR and CDR2 FQNEAQ (reference sequence).

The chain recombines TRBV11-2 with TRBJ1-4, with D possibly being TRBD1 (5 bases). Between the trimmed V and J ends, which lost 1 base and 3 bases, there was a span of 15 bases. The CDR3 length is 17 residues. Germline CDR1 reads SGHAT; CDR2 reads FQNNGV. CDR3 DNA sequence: TGTGCCAGCAGCTTAGTAGTAGGGGCAGGACCTAATGAAAAACTGTTTTTT. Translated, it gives CASSLVVGAGPNEKLFF. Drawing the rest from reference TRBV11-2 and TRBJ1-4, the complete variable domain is EAGVAQSPRYKIIEKRQSVAFWCNPISGHATLYWYQQILGQGPKLLIQFQNNGVVDDSQLPKDRFSAERLKGVDSTLKIQPAKLEDSAVYLCASSLVVGAGPNEKLFFGSGTQLSVL.

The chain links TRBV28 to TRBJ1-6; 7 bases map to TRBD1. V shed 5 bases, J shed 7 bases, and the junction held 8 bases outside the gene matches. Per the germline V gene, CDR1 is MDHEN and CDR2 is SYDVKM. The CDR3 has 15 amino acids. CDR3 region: CASSTSIRGNSPLHF. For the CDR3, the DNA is TGTGCCAGCAGTACCTCGATCAGGGGGAATTCACCCCTCCACTTT.

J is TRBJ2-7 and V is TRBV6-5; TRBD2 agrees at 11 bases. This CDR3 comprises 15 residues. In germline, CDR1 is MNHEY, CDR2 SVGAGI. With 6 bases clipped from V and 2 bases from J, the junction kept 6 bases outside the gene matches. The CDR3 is CASSLVTSGTYEQYF. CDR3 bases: TGTGCCAGCAGCCTGGTGACTAGCGGGACCTACGAGCAGTACTTC.

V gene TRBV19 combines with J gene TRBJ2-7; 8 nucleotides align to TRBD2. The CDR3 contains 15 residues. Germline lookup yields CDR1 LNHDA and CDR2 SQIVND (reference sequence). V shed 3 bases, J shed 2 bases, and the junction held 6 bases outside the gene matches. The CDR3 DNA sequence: TGTGCCAGTAGTATCGGGGGGGGAGGAACCTACGAGCAGTACTTC. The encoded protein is CASSIGGGGTYEQYF.